Included here is one T cell receptor beta chain sequence, with context. Its antigen is currently unknown. This specimen comes from a study of CD8+CD57+ T cells in acquired aplastic anemia. The overall study: On average, sorted CD4+ and CD8+ cells gave approximately 3 ug of DNA. Study observations and caveats: Patients and controls turned out to have more than 25 CD8+ CDR3 sequences in common. Statistical testing detected no significant gap in CD8+ Simpson's diversity between patients and controls.

Genomic DNA was employed as the template in profiling TCR beta VDJ and CDR3. One entry per CDR3 protein, called by TCRdb with MiXCR from the reads. The repertoire holds 110,000 or so distinct CDR3 sequences, with 50% to 70% as singletons. Previously, flow cytometry had revealed CD8+CD57+ cell expansion in the patients chosen for sequencing. Prior therapy had not been administered to any patient at the time of blood sampling. The V end lost 3 bases, the J end lost 0 bases, and 11 bases lay between the germline ends. The CDR3 covers 16 residues. Germline V gene sequence: CDR1 LNHNV, CDR2 YYDKDF (reference sequence).

J is TRBJ2-2 and V is TRBV15; D perhaps matches TRBD1 (5 bases). This TCR derives from a human donor with aplastic anemia. Sequenced material: sorted CD4+, CD8+, or CD8+CD57+ T cells (not recorded which) from PBMCs. The CDR3 bases are TGTGCCACCAGCAGCCACAGGCCGACGAACACCGGGGAGCTGTTTTTT. Its protein product is CATSSHRPTNTGELFF.